These 19 T cell receptor beta chains share one sample of origin, sequenced in a study of blood T cells in healthy people across ages. Through a sample-barcoded 5' primer and a J-beta primer mix, a second PCR was run for 7 to 11 cycles. TCRdb reprocessed the 5' RACE reads with MiXCR, giving one entry per CDR3 protein. The sample lists about 590,000 distinct CDR3 sequences, about 30% occurring once. Sequencing was done on a sample of blood. These receptors were collected from an elderly woman in good health.

This clonotype was picked up many times. V is TRBV3-1 and J is TRBJ1-2; 10 bases map to TRBD1. Per the germline V gene, CDR1 is LGHDT and CDR2 is YNNKEL (reference sequence). The CDR3 consists of 14 residues. Trimming at V came to 2 bases and at J to 5 bases, leaving 2 bases not matched to a gene. The CDR3 coding sequence is TGTGCCAGCAGCCAATCGGGACAGGGGTATGGCTACACCTTC. Its translation is CASSQSGQGYGYTF.

The V and J genes are TRBV10-3 and TRBJ1-2; TRBD1 agrees at 7 bases. The CDR3 spans 16 residues. V was pared by 3 bases and J by 0 bases, with 7 bases of the junction left unmatched. CDR1 and CDR2 from the germline V gene are ENHRY and SYGVKD. The CDR3 spells CAISDHDRDSNYGYTF. CDR3 in DNA: TGTGCCATCAGTGACCATGACAGGGACTCTAACTATGGCTACACCTTC.

This sequence joins TRBV24-1 and TRBJ2-1; 11 positions match TRBD2. V gave up 4 bases and J gave up 5 bases; unmatched junction bases: 9. The CDR3 has 17 residues. Germline V lookup: CDR1 KGHDR, CDR2 SFDVKD. CDR3 in DNA: TGTGCCACCAGTGACGGTATAGCGGGAGGGTACCACAATGAGCAGTTCTTC. Its protein product is CATSDGIAGGYHNEQFF.

This clonotype was seen repeatedly, ten times or more. The rearrangement links TRBV4-2 to TRBJ2-1, with D unresolved. V was clipped by 0 bases and J by 0 bases, with 9 bases between them. Germline assignment: CDR1 LGHNA and CDR2 YNFKEQ. CDR3 length equals 16 residues. The CDR3 nucleotides read TGTGCCAGCAGCCAAGACCTCTCGAGCTCCTACAATGAGCAGTTCTTC. Translated: CASSQDLSSSYNEQFF.

This clonotype was recorded many times. J is TRBJ2-3 and V is TRBV6-1; D might be TRBD1 or TRBD2, each matching 5 bases. CDR1 is MNHNS, CDR2 SASEGT, per germline. The V end lost 3 bases, the J end lost 4 bases, and 11 bases lay between the germline ends. CDR3 size: 14 residues. In DNA form, the CDR3 reads TGTGCCAGCAGTGACAGGTTGGGGGCAGATACGCAGTATTTT. Amino acids: CASSDRLGADTQYF.

Concerning this clonotype itself: This may be a read error: a much more frequent sequence differs by one nucleotide. The chain combines TRBV18 with TRBJ2-5; possible D gene TRBD1, 5 bases. Germline V gives CDR1 KGHSH, CDR2 LQKENI. This CDR3 is 13 amino acids long. V lost 5 bases to trimming and J lost 11 bases, with 18 bases between them. The chain's CDR3 is CASSLDSGDEQYF. The CDR3, as DNA: TGTGCCAGCTCATTAGACAGTGGGGATGAGCAGTACTTC.

This chain joins TRBV27 and TRBJ2-4, with D perhaps TRBD1 (6 bases). V was trimmed by 8 bases and J by 6 bases, leaving 17 bases between them. Germline V gene sequence: CDR1 MNHEY, CDR2 SMNVEV (reference sequence). The CDR3 extends over 14 amino acids. The CDR3 bases are TGTGCCAGCGGCACAGGGAACCCAGGAAACATTCAGTACTTC. It is translated as CASGTGNPGNIQYF.

At least ten counts were recorded for this clonotype. V gene TRBV29-1 combines with J gene TRBJ2-1; no firm D call. The CDR3 has 12 amino acids. CDR1 and CDR2 from the germline V gene are SQVTM and ANQGSEA. V shed 7 bases and J shed 4 bases, with 11 bases lying between them. The CDR3 coding sequence is TGCAGCGCCCCGGGCAGTTACAATGAGCAGTTCTTC. Its protein product is CSAPGSYNEQFF.

At least ten counts were recorded for this clonotype. The chain combines TRBV5-1 with TRBJ1-2; D possibly corresponds to TRBD1 (6 bases). Germline CDR1 SGHRS, CDR2 YFSETQ. There are 16 residues in the CDR3. Trimming removed 5 bases at V and 4 bases at J, with 21 bases between. CDR3 sequence reads: CASSFILQGVGYGYTF. For the CDR3, the DNA is TGCGCCAGCAGTTTTATATTACAGGGAGTGGGCTATGGCTACACCTTC.

This clonotype was detected only a few times. This chain uses TRBV12-3 or TRBV12-4 with TRBJ1-4, with 10 bases fitting TRBD1. V lost 3 bases, J lost 8 bases, and 6 bases stayed unmatched. This CDR3 spans 15 amino acids. CDR3: CASSLLGQGDEKLFF. CDR3 coding DNA: TGTGCCAGCAGTTTGTTAGGACAGGGGGACGAAAAACTGTTTTTT.

This clonotype was seen repeatedly, ten times or more. This chain uses TRBV5-5 with TRBJ1-2; 8 nucleotides agree with TRBD1. The CDR3 has 13 amino acids. V was pared by 4 bases and J by 6 bases, with 5 bases of the junction left unmatched. Germline CDR1 SGHKS, CDR2 YYEKEE (reference sequence). The CDR3 DNA follows: TGTGCCAGCAGCGTGGACAGGGTGAATGGCTACACCTTC. Protein: CASSVDRVNGYTF.

The chain links TRBV30 to TRBJ1-2; 8 bases line up with TRBD1. This CDR3 has 13 amino acids. The V segment lost 3 bases and the J segment 3 bases; nucleotides outside the gene matches: 3. The germline CDR1 and CDR2 sequences are GTSNPN and SVGIG (reference sequence). The CDR3 bases are TGTGCCTGGAGCACAGGGGGAGACTATGGCTACACCTTC. Protein sequence: CAWSTGGDYGYTF.

The gene calls are TRBV15 and TRBJ2-1; 11 bases fit TRBD1. The V and J ends lost 6 bases and 7 bases, in that order; junction bases with no gene match: 8. The CDR3 consists of 15 residues. Per germline, CDR1 LNHNV and CDR2 YYDKDF (reference sequence). This chain's CDR3 is CATRKDRGLGNEQFF. CDR3 in DNA: TGTGCCACCAGGAAGGACAGGGGGCTTGGGAATGAGCAGTTCTTC.

In this sample, this clonotype turned up many times. The chain uses TRBV5-1 and TRBJ2-5; maybe TRBD1 (5 bases). This CDR3 has 13 residues. The V and J ends lost 6 bases and 1 base respectively, with 10 bases between them. Per germline, CDR1 SGHRS and CDR2 YFSETQ. The DNA for the CDR3 is TGCGCCAGCAAGGGGCAAAGCCAAGAGACCCAGTACTTC. Protein: CASKGQSQETQYF.

The chain couples TRBV6-1 to TRBJ2-7; possibly TRBD2 for D (6 bases). The CDR3 loop spans 12 amino acids. Per the germline V gene, CDR1 is MNHNS and CDR2 is SASEGT. Trimming cost V 2 bases and J 7 bases, with 9 bases left between them. The CDR3 sequence is CASSEWRDEQYF. The CDR3 bases are TGTGCCAGCAGTGAATGGCGGGATGAGCAGTACTTC.

Notes on this clonotype: A much larger clone sits a single nucleotide away, making a read error possible. The rearrangement uses TRBV11-2 and TRBJ2-1, with D possibly TRBD1 on 5 matching bases. Trimming took off 5 bases at V and 11 bases at J, with 19 bases between the two ends. Germline loops: CDR1 SGHAT, CDR2 FQNNGV. CDR3 length equals 14 residues. The CDR3 coding sequence is TGTGCCAGCAGCCCCCCCAGACAGTTGGGCCAGCAGTTCTTC. Translating it yields CASSPPRQLGQQFF. The variable domain in full, with the rest retrieved from reference TRBV11-2 and TRBJ2-1, is EAGVAQSPRYKIIEKRQSVAFWCNPISGHATLYWYQQILGQGPKLLIQFQNNGVVDDSQLPKDRFSAERLKGVDSTLKIQPAKLEDSAVYLCASSPPRQLGQQFFGPGTRLTVL.

This clonotype showed up just a few times. The chain is built from TRBV11-2 and TRBJ1-2; TRBD1 matches at 9 bases. Germline assignment: CDR1 SGHAT and CDR2 FQNNGV. This CDR3 has 15 amino acids. The V and J ends lost 3 bases and 5 bases, in that order; junction bases with no gene match: 7. The CDR3 spells CASSFGAQGAYGYTF. The CDR3 DNA is TGTGCCAGCAGCTTCGGGGCACAGGGGGCGTATGGCTACACCTTC.

This clonotype was counted ten times or more. V is TRBV12-3 or TRBV12-4 and J is TRBJ2-7; D gene ambiguous. The CDR3 runs 14 residues. The ends were cut back, 7 bases at V and 3 bases at J, with 16 bases in the middle. Written as DNA, the CDR3 is TGTGCCAGCATCCCCTACCGGGCCAACTACGAGCAGTACTTC. Protein product: CASIPYRANYEQYF.

The J gene is TRBJ2-3, the V gene TRBV7-2, with 7 positions matching TRBD1. Germline V gene data show CDR1 as SGHTA and CDR2 as FQGNSA. The CDR3 is made up of 15 amino acids. V trimming: 5 bases; J trimming: 1 base; junction bases outside the gene matches: 6. CDR3 coding DNA: TGTGCCAGCAGCGGGCGACAGGGTGGCACAGATACGCAGTATTTT. This encodes CASSGRQGGTDTQYF.